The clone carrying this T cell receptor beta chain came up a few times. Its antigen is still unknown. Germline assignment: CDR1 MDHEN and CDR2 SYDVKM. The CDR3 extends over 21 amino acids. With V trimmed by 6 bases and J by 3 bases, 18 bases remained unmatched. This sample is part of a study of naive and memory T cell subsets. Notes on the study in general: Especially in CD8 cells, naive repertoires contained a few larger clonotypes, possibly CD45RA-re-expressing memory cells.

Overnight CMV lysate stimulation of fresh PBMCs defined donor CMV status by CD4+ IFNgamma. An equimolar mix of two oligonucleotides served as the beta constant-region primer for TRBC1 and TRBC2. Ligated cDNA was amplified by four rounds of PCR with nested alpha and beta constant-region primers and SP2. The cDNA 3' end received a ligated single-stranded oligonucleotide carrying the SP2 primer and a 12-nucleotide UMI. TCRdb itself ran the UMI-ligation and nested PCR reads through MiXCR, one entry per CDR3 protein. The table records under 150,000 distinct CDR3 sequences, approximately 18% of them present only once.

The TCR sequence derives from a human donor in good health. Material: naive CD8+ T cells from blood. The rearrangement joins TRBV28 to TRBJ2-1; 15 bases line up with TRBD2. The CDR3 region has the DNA TGTGCCAGCAGCCAACCCGATACTCCCCGGACTAGCGGGAGGGACTACAATGAGCAGTTCTTC. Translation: CASSQPDTPRTSGRDYNEQFF.